This entry describes one T cell receptor beta chain. Its antigen is not known. The record originates from a study of T cell responses to AZD1222 COVID-19 vaccine. Study-wide findings and caveats: No day 14 peak samples; only post-peak repertoires were characterized. Increased Spike-specific TCR breadth and depth were observed after two AZD1222 doses.

The data were produced by immunoSEQ multiplex PCR, yet TCRdb's version contains in-frame clones alone and is incomplete. The sample lists about 92,000 clones; roughly nine tenths were seen once. This receptor was taken from an adult in good health. Specimen: peripheral blood, collected on day 0 of AZD1222 vaccination.

CDR3 sequence reads: CASSPPGRAAEKLFF. The DNA for the CDR3 is TGTGCCAGCTCACCACCGGGAAGGGCGGCCGAAAAACTGTTTTTT. The chain carries TRBV18 and TRBJ1-4; D unresolved. Germline V gene data show CDR1 as KGHSH and CDR2 as LQKENI. V was pared by 0 bases and J by 8 bases, with 13 bases between. CDR3 length: 15 amino acids. The entire variable domain, with the rest obtained from reference TRBV18 and TRBJ1-4, is as follows: NAGVMQNPRHLVRRRGQEARLRCSPMKGHSHVYWYRQLPEEGLKFMVYLQKENIIDESGMPKERFSAEFPKEGPSILRIQQVVRGDSAAYFCASSPPGRAAEKLFFGSGTQLSVL.